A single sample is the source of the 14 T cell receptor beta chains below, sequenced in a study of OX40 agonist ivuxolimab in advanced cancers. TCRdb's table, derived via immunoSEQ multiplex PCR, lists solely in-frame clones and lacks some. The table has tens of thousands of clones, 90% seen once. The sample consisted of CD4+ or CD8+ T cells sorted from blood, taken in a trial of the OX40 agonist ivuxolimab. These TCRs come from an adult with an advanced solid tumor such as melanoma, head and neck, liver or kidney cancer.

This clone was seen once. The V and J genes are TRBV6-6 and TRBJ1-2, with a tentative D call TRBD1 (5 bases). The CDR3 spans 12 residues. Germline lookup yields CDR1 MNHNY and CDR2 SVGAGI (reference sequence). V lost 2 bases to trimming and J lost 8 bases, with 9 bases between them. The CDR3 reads CASSYEGRGYTF. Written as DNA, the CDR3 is TGTGCCAGCAGTTACGAGGGGCGAGGCTACACCTTC.

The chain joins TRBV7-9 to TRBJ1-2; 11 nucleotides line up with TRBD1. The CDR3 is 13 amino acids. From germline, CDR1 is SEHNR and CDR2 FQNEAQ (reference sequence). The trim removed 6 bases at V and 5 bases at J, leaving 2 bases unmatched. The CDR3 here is CASRGTGGYGYTF. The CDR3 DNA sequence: TGTGCCAGCAGGGGGACAGGGGGGTATGGCTACACCTTC.

The CDR3 DNA reads as TGTGCCAGCAGTGGACACGAGCAGTACGTC. It encodes CASSGHEQYV. V gene TRBV6-1 combines with J gene TRBJ2-7; D is uncertain. Germline V CDR1 and CDR2: MNHNS, SASEGT. CDR3 length equals 10 residues. V dropped 4 bases and J dropped 5 bases, with 3 bases sitting between them.

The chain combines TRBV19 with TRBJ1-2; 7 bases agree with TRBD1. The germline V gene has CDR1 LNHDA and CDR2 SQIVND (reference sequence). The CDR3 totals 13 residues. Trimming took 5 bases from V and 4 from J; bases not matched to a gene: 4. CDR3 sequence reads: CASSDRDIYGYTF. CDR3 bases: TGTGCCAGTAGTGACAGGGACATCTATGGCTACACCTTC.

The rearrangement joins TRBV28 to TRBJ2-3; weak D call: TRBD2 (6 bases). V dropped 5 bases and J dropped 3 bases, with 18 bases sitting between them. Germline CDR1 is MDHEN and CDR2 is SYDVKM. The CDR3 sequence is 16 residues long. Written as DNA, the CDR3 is TGTGCCAGCAGTCCGCAGACTAGGATGCCAACAGATACGCAGTATTTT. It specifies CASSPQTRMPTDTQYF.

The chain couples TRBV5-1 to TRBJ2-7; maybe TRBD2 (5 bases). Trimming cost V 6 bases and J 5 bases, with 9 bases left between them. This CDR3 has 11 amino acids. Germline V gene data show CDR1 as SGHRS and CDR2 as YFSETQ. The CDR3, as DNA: TGCGCCAGCAAGGAGGCCAACGAGCAGTACTTC. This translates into CASKEANEQYF.

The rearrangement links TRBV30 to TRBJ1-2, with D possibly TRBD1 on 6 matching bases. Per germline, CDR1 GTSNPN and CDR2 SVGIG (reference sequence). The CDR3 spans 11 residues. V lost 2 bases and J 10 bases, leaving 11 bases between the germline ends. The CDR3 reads CAWSYREDYTF. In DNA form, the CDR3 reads TGTGCCTGGAGTTACAGGGAGGACTACACCTTC.

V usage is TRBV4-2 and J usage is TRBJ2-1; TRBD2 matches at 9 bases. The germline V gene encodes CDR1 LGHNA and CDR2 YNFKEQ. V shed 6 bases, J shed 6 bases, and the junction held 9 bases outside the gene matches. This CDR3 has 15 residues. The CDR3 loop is CASRLSGGKINEQFF. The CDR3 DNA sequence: TGTGCCAGCAGACTGAGCGGGGGGAAGATCAATGAGCAGTTCTTC.

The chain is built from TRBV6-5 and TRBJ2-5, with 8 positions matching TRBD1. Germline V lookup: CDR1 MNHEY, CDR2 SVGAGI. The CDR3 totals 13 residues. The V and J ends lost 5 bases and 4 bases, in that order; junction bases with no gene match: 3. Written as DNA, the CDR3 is TGTGCCAGCAGTCGAGACAGGGGAGAGACCCAGTACTTC. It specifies CASSRDRGETQYF.

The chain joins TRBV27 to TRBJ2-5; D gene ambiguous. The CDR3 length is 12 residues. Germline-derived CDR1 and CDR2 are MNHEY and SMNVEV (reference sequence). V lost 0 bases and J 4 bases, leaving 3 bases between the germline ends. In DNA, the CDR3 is TGTGCCAGCAGTTTATCCGGAGAGACCCAGTACTTC. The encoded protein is CASSLSGETQYF.

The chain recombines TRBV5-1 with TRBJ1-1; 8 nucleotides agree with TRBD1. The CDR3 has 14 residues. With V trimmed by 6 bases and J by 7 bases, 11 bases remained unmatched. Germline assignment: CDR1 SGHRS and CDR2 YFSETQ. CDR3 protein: CASNSGQAEIEAFF. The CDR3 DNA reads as TGCGCCAGCAACTCGGGACAGGCCGAGATTGAAGCTTTCTTT.

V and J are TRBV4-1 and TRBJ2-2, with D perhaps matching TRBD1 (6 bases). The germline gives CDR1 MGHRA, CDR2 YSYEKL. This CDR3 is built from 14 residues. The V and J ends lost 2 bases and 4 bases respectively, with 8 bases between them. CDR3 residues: CASSQQGTTGELFF. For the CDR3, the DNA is TGCGCCAGCAGCCAACAGGGGACCACCGGGGAGCTGTTTTTT.

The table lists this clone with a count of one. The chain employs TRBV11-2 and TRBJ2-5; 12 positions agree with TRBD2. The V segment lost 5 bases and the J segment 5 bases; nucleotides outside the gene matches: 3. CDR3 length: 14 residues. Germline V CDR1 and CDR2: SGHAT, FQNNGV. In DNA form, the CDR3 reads TGTGCCAGCAGCCTCGGGACTAGCGGGGAGACCCAGTACTTC. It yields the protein CASSLGTSGETQYF.

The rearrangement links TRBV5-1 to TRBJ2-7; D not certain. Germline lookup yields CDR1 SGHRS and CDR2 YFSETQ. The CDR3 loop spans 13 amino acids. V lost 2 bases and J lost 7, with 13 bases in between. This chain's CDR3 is CASSLDFSSEQYF. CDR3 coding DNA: TGCGCCAGCAGCTTAGATTTTAGCTCGGAGCAGTACTTC. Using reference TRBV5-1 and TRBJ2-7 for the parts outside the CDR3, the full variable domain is KAGVTQTPRYLIKTRGQQVTLSCSPISGHRSVSWYQQTPGQGLQFLFEYFSETQRNKGNFPGRFSGRQFSNSRSEMNVSTLELGDSALYLCASSLDFSSEQYFGPGTRLTVT.